This T cell receptor beta chain was recovered during a study of beta chain features in type 1 diabetes. About the study: Examination spanned approximately 110 million sorted cells from all samples.

The entirety of the isolated RNA underwent reverse transcription, so expressed TCRB transcripts were sequenced. Assay: immunoSEQ multiplex PCR; the TCRdb copy retains only in-frame clones and omits some. The top ten clones hold roughly 0.033% of a sample with fewer than 500,000 clones, about 14% of them seen once. V lost 4 bases, J lost 3 bases, and 10 bases lay in between. CDR1 and CDR2 (germline): MGHDK, SYGVNS. This CDR3 has 14 amino acids. Sequencing was done on a sample of naive CD4+ T cells from blood. The rearrangement joins TRBV25-1 to TRBJ1-5; D possibly corresponds to TRBD1 (5 bases). This TCR was sampled from a man aged 25 to 40 in good health. The CDR3 loop reads CASSAQGHNQPQHF. The DNA for the CDR3 is TGTGCCAGCAGTGCTCAGGGCCACAATCAGCCCCAGCATTTT. The whole variable domain, remainder taken from reference TRBV25-1 and TRBJ1-5, is EADIYQTPRYLVIGTGKKITLECSQTMGHDKMYWYQQDPGMELHLIHYSYGVNSTEKGDLSSESTVSRIRTEHFPLTLESARPSHTSQYLCASSAQGHNQPQHFGDGTRLSIL.